The 3 T cell receptor beta chains reported below all come from one sample, sequenced in a study of blood T cell repertoires in COVID-19. Profiling relied on immunoSEQ multiplex PCR, and the TCRdb table lists in-frame clones only, not all of them. This sample yields approximately 210,000 clones, of which around 95% are seen a single time; around 0.8% belongs to the top ten. Sequenced material: peripheral blood. All receptors come from a young man with COVID-19, enrolled during active disease.

The chain couples TRBV10-3 to TRBJ1-5, with D uncertain. Trimming cost V 11 bases and J 5 bases, with 10 bases left between them. CDR1 ENHRY and CDR2 SYGVKD come from the germline V gene. This CDR3 is 11 amino acids long. The CDR3 spells CAVSIDQPQHF. CDR3 sequence (DNA): TGTGCCGTCTCGATAGATCAGCCCCAGCATTTT.

CDR3 protein: CASSTRTGGRTDTQYF. CDR3 DNA sequence: TGTGCCAGCAGCACCCGGACAGGGGGACGCACAGATACGCAGTATTTT. This chain uses TRBV9 with TRBJ2-3; 10 bases fit TRBD1. The germline gives CDR1 SGDLS, CDR2 YYNGEE. The CDR3 loop spans 16 amino acids. Trimming at V came to 4 bases and at J to 1 base, leaving 6 bases not matched to a gene.

This clone appeared once. The CDR3 nucleotides read TGTGCCAGCAGCTTAGCCCTAGGTCTAGCTCGCGTCTACGAGCAGTACTTC. Translation gives CASSLALGLARVYEQYF. The chain carries TRBV7-9 and TRBJ2-7; possible D gene TRBD2, 5 bases. Per the germline V gene, CDR1 is SEHNR and CDR2 is FQNEAQ (reference sequence). The CDR3 length is 17 residues. Trimming took off 0 bases at V and 3 bases at J, with 18 bases between the two ends. The variable domain in full, completed from reference TRBV7-9 and TRBJ2-7, reads DTGVSQNPRHKITKRGQNVTFRCDPISEHNRLYWYRQTLGQGPEFLTYFQNEAQLEKSRLLSDRFSAERPKGSFSTLEIQRTEQGDSAMYLCASSLALGLARVYEQYFGPGTRLTVT.